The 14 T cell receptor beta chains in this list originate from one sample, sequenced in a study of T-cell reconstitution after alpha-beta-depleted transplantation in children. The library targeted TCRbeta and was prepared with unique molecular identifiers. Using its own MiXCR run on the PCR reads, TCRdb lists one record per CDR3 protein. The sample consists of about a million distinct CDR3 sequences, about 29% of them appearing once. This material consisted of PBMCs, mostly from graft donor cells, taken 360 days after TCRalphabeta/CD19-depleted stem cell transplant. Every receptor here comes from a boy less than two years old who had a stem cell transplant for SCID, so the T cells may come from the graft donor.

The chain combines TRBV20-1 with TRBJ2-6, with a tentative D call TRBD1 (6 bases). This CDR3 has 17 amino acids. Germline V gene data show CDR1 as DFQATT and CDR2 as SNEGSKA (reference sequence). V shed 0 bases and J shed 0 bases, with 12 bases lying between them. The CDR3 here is CSARDPGRGSGANVLTF. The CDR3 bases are TGCAGTGCTAGAGATCCGGGCAGGGGCTCTGGGGCCAACGTCCTGACTTTC.

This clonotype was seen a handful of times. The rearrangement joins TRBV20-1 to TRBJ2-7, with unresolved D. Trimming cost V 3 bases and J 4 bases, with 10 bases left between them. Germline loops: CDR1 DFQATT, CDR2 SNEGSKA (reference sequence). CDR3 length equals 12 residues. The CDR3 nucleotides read TGCAGTGCTAGTGGCGGAGAATACGAGCAGTACTTC. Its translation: CSASGGEYEQYF.

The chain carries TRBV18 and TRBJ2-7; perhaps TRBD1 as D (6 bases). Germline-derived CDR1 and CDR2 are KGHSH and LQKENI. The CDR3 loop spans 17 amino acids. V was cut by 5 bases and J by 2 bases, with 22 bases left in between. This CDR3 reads CASSFDKYRESPYEQYF. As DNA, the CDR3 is TGTGCCAGCTCATTCGACAAGTACAGGGAGTCTCCCTACGAGCAGTACTTC.

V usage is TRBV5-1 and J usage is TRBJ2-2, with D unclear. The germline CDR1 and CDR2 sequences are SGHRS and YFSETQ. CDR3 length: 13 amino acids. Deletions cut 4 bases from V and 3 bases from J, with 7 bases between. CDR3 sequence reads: CASSHAHTGELFF. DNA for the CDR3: TGCGCCAGCAGCCACGCTCACACCGGGGAGCTGTTTTTT. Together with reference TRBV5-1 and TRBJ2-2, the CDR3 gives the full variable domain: KAGVTQTPRYLIKTRGQQVTLSCSPISGHRSVSWYQQTPGQGLQFLFEYFSETQRNKGNFPGRFSGRQFSNSRSEMNVSTLELGDSALYLCASSHAHTGELFFGEGSRLTVL.

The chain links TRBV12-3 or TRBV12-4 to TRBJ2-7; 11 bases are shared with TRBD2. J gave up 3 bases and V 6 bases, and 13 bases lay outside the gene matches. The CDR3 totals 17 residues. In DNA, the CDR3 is TGTGCCAGCAGCCGCCCGGGACTAGCGGCGCACTTCTACGAGCAGTACTTC. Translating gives CASSRPGLAAHFYEQYF.

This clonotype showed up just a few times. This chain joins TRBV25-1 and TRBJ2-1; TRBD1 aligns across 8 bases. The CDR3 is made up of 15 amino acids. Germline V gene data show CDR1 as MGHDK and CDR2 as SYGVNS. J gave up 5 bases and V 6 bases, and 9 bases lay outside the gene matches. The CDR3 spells CASSLQGAPNNEQFF. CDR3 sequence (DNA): TGTGCCAGCAGCTTGCAGGGGGCGCCGAACAATGAGCAGTTCTTC. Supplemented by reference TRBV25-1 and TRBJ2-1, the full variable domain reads EADIYQTPRYLVIGTGKKITLECSQTMGHDKMYWYQQDPGMELHLIHYSYGVNSTEKGDLSSESTVSRIRTEHFPLTLESARPSHTSQYLCASSLQGAPNNEQFFGPGTRLTVL.

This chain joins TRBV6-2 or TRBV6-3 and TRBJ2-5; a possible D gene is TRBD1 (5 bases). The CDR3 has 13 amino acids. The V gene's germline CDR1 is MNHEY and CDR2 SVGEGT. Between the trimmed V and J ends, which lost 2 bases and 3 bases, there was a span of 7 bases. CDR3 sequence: CASSYTREETQYF. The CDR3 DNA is TGTGCCAGCAGTTACACCAGGGAAGAGACCCAGTACTTC.

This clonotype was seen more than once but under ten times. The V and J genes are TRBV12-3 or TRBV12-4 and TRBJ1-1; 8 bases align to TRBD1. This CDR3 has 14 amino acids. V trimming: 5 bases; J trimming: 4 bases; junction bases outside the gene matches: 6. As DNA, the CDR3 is TGTGCCAGCAGTCGACAGGGGACGGGCACTGAAGCTTTCTTT. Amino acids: CASSRQGTGTEAFF.

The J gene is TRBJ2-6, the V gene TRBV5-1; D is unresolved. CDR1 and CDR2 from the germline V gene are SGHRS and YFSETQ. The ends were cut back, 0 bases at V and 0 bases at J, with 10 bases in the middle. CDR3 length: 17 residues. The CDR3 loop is CASSLGPTPSGANVLTF. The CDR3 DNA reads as TGCGCCAGCAGCTTGGGTCCTACCCCCTCTGGGGCCAACGTCCTGACTTTC.

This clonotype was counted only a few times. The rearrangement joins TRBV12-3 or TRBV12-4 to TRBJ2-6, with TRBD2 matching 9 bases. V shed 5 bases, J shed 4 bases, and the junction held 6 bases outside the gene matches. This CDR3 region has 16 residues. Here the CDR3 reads CASSPAGGGGANVLTF. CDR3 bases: TGTGCCAGCAGTCCAGCGGGGGGAGGGGGGGCCAACGTCCTGACTTTC.

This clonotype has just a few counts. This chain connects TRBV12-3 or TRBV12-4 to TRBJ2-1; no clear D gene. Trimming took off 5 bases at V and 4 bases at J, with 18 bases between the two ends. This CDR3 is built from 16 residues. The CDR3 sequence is CASSRPLSGSYNEQFF. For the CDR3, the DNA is TGTGCCAGCAGTCGCCCCCTATCCGGCTCTTACAATGAGCAGTTCTTC.

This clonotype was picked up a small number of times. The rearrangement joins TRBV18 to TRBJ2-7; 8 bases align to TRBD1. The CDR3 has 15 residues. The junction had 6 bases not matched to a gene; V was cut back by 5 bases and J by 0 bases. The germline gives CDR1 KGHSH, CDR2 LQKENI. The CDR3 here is CASSSDRVSSYEQYF. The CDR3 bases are TGTGCCAGCTCATCGGACAGGGTGAGCTCCTACGAGCAGTACTTC.

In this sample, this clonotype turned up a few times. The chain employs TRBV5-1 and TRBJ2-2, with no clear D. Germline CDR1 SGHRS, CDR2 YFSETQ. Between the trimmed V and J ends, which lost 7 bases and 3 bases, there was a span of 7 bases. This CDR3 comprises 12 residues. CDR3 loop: CASALYTGELFF. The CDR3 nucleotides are TGCGCCAGCGCCCTTTACACCGGGGAGCTGTTTTTT.

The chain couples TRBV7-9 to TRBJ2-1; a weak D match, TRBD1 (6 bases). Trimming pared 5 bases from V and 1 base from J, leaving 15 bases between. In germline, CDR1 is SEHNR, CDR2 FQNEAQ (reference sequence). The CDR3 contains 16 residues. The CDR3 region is CASSRTGLGSYNEQFF. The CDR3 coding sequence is TGTGCCAGCAGCCGAACAGGGTTGGGTTCCTACAATGAGCAGTTCTTC.